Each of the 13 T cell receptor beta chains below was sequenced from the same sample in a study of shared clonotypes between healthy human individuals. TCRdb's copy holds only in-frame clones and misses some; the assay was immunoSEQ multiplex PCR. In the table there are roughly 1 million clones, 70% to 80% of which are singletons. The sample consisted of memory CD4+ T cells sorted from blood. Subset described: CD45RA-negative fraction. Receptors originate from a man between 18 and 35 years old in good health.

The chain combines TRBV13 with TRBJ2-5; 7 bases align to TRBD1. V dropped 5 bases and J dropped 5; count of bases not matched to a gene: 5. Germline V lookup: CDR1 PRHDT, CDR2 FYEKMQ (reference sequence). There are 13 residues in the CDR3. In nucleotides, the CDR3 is TGTGCCAGCAGCGCGTACAGGGGTGAGACCCAGTACTTC. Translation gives CASSAYRGETQYF. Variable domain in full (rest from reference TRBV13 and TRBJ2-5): AAGVIQSPRHLIKEKRETATLKCYPIPRHDTVYWYQQGPGQDPQFLISFYEKMQSDKGSIPDRFSAQQFSDYHSELNMSSLELGDSALYFCASSAYRGETQYFGPGTRLLVL.

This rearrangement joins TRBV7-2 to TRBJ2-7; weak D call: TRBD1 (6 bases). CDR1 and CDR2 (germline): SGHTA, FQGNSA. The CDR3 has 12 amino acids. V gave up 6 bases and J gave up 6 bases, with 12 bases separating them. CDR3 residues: CASSRTGFEQYF. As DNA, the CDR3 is TGTGCCAGCAGTCGTACAGGGTTCGAGCAGTACTTC.

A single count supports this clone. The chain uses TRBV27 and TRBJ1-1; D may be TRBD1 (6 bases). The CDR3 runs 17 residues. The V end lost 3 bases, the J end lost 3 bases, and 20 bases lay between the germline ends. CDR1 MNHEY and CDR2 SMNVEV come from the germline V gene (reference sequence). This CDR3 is CASSFVGRASGDTEAFF. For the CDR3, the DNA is TGTGCCAGCAGTTTCGTTGGACGCGCCTCAGGGGACACTGAAGCTTTCTTT.

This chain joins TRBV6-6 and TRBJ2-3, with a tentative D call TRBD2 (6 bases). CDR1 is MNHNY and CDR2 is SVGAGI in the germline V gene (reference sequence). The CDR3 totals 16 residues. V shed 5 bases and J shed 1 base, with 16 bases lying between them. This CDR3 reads CASSPGVAAGTDTQYF. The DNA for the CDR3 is TGTGCCAGCAGTCCGGGGGTAGCGGCCGGCACAGATACGCAGTATTTT.

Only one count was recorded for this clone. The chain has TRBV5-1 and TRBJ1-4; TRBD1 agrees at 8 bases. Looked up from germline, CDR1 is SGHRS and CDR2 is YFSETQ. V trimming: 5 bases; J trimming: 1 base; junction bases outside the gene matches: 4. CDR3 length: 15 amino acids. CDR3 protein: CASSLQGVTNEKLFF. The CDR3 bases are TGCGCCAGCAGTCTACAGGGGGTAACTAATGAAAAACTGTTTTTT.

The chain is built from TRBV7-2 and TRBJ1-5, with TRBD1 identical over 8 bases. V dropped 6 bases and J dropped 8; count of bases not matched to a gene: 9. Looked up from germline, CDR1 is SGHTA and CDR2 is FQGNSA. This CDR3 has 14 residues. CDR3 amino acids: CASSRSGGQEPQHF. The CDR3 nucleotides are TGTGCCAGCAGTCGCTCAGGGGGCCAGGAGCCCCAGCATTTT.

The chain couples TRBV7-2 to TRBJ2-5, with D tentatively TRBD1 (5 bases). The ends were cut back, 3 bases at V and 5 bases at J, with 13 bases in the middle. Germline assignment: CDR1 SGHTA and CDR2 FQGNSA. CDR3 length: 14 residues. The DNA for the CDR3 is TGTGCCAGCAGCTTCCCAGGGTTATTCGAGACCCAGTACTTC. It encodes CASSFPGLFETQYF.

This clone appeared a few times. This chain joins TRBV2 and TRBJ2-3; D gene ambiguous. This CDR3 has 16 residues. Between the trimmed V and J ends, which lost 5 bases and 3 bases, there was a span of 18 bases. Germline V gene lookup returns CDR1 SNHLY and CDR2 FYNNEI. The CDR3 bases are TGTGCCAGCAGTTTCCCCTGGGGTAACGATACAGATACGCAGTATTTT. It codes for CASSFPWGNDTDTQYF.

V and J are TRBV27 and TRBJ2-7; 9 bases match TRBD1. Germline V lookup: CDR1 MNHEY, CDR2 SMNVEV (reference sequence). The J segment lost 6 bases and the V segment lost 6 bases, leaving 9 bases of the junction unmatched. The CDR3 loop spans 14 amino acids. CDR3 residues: CASRIGTGLGEQYF. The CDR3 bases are TGTGCCAGCAGAATCGGGACAGGGCTCGGCGAGCAGTACTTC.

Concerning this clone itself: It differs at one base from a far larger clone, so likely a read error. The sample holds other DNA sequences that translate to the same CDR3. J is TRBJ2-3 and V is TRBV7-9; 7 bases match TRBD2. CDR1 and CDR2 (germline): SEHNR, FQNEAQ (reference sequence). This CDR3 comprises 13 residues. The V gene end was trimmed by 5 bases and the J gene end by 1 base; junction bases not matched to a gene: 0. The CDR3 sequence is CASSRGGTDTQYF. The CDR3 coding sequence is TGTGCCAGCAGCCGGGGGGGCACAGATACGCAGTATTTT.

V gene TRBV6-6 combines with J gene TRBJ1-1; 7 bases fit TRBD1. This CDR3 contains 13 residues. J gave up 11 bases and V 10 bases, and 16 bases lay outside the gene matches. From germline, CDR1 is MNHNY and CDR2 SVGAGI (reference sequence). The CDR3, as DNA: TGTGCCACCATCGGACAGGCGGCCGGATGGGCTTTCTTT. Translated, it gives CATIGQAAGWAFF.

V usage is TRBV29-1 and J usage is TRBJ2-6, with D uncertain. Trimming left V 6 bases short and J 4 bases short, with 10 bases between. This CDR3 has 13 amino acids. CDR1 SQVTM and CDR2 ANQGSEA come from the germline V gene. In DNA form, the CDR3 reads TGCAGCGTGCAGGTTACCGGGGCCAACGTCCTGACTTTC. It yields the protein CSVQVTGANVLTF.

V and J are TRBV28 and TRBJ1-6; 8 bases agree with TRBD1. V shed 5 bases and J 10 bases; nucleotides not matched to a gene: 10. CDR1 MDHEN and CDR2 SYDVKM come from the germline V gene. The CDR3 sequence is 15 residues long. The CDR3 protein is CASSGGQGNRSPLHF. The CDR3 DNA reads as TGTGCCAGCAGTGGCGGACAGGGCAATCGATCACCCCTCCACTTT.